Listed below are T cell receptor beta chains from one sample, sequenced in a study of blood T cell repertoires in COVID-19. The table came from immunoSEQ multiplex PCR; TCRdb's copy has only in-frame clones and leaves some out. The data show around 250,000 clones, roughly 83% seen once. The sequencing sample was made of PBMCs or T cells enriched from blood (not recorded which). These receptors were collected from a woman aged 50 to 60 who had recovered from COVID-19. CDR3s include the opening cysteine and the closing phenylalanine or tryptophan. Fields, in order: J gene, D gene, V gene, clone size, CDR3 protein, CDR3 DNA. The D gene is left open where the match is weak. Not every row has a clone size; where given, it reads once, few, many or a size class.

TRBJ1-3	.	TRBV30	.	CAWRRGIGTPGGNTIYF	TGTGCCTGGAGGAGAGGGATTGGGACTCCGGGTGGAAACACCATATATTTT
TRBJ1-2	.	TRBV14	.	CASSQDNTHGYTF	TGTGCCAGCAGCCAAGATAACACGCATGGCTACACCTTC
TRBJ2-1	.	TRBV14	once	CASSQDRANFNEQFF	TGTGCCAGCAGCCAAGACAGGGCTAATTTCAATGAGCAGTTCTTC
TRBJ2-5	TRBD2	TRBV19	.	CASSIDSLTGASGASQETQYF	TGTGCCAGTAGTATAGACTCCCTTACCGGGGCTAGCGGGGCGTCCCAAGAGACCCAGTACTTC
TRBJ2-3	TRBD2	TRBV7-2	.	CATGGTTQYF	TGTGCCACCGGGGGGACGACGCAGTATTTT
TRBJ1-3	.	TRBV3-1/TRBV3-2	.	CASSLDRSSGNTIYF	TGTGCCAGCAGCCTCGACAGAAGCTCTGGAAACACCATATATTTT
TRBJ2-7	TRBD2	TRBV6-5	.	CASRGLAVEGYEQYF	TGTGCCAGCAGGGGACTAGCGGTAGAAGGGTACGAGCAGTACTTC
TRBJ2-1	TRBD2	TRBV7-9	once	CASRGGSSYNEQFF	TGTGCCAGCAGGGGAGGGAGCTCCTACAATGAGCAGTTCTTC
TRBJ2-5	.	TRBV2	.	CATSGGSRGETQYF	TGTGCCACCTCCGGAGGGTCCCGTGGAGAGACCCAGTACTTC
TRBJ2-7	TRBD1	TRBV18	.	CASSPRTGSDEQYF	TGTGCCAGCTCACCACGGACAGGGAGCGACGAGCAGTACTTC
TRBJ1-4	TRBD1	TRBV10-2	.	CASSEQGGAEKLFF	TGCGCCAGCAGTGAGCAAGGGGGCGCCGAAAAACTGTTTTTT
TRBJ2-2	.	TRBV4-1	once	CASSQGAVTGELFF	TGCGCCAGCAGCCAAGGTGCGGTCACCGGGGAGCTGTTTTTT
TRBJ2-7	TRBD2	TRBV7-2	.	CASSLARTGGLEQYF	TGTGCCAGCAGCTTAGCGCGAACGGGGGGTCTGGAGCAGTACTTC
TRBJ1-4	.	TRBV6-5	.	CASSYSPTGTNEKLFF	TGTGCCAGCAGTTATTCCCCGACAGGAACTAATGAAAAACTGTTTTTT
TRBJ1-1	.	TRBV4-3	.	CASSQDTLRGLTEAFF	TGCGCCAGCAGCCAAGATACGTTAAGGGGGTTGACTGAAGCTTTCTTT
TRBJ1-5	TRBD1	TRBV7-9	.	CASSLEPGGRPQHF	TGTGCCAGCAGCTTAGAGCCAGGGGGCAGGCCCCAGCATTTT
TRBJ2-7	.	TRBV5-4	.	CASSSQGGTGYEQYF	TGTGCCAGCAGCTCCCAGGGGGGAACGGGCTACGAGCAGTACTTC
TRBJ1-5	.	TRBV6-2/TRBV6-3	.	CASSYAYTGSKSNQPQHF	TGTGCCAGCAGTTACGCCTATACAGGGTCCAAAAGCAATCAGCCCCAGCATTTT
TRBJ2-2	TRBD2	TRBV13	.	CASSLEGGLAGKNTGELFF	TGTGCCAGCAGCTTAGAAGGGGGACTAGCGGGGAAGAACACCGGGGAGCTGTTTTTT
TRBJ2-1	TRBD2	TRBV28	few	CASSLAGGSYNEQFF	TGTGCCAGCAGTTTAGCGGGGGGCTCCTACAATGAGCAGTTCTTC
TRBJ1-5	TRBD1	TRBV30	.	CAWSGDRVRQPQHF	TGTGCCTGGAGCGGGGACAGGGTAAGACAGCCCCAGCATTTT
TRBJ2-7	.	TRBV27	.	CASSLLDTDEQYF	TGTGCCAGCAGTTTACTGGACACTGACGAGCAGTACTTC
TRBJ2-1	.	TRBV7-8	.	CASSLTAAELAVNEQFF	TGTGCCAGCAGCTTAACCGCTGCGGAGCTAGCAGTCAATGAGCAGTTCTTC
TRBJ2-1	.	TRBV7-2	.	CASWGSGQHNEQFF	TGTGCCAGCTGGGGCTCGGGACAACACAATGAGCAGTTCTTC
TRBJ2-2	TRBD1	TRBV19	.	CASRTGSGTGELFF	TGTGCCAGCCGGACAGGGTCTGGGACCGGGGAGCTGTTTTTT
TRBJ1-1	.	TRBV7-9	.	CASSPRGGKNTEAFF	TGTGCCAGCAGCCCCCGAGGGGGAAAGAACACTGAAGCTTTCTTT
TRBJ1-2	TRBD1	TRBV6-2/TRBV6-3	few	CASSGEATGRNGYTF	TGTGCCAGCAGTGGGGAAGCGACAGGGCGCAATGGCTACACCTTC
TRBJ2-5	TRBD2	TRBV4-1	once	CASSQFSVWLAGRETQYF	TGCGCCAGCAGCCAATTTAGTGTTTGGCTAGCGGGGAGAGAGACCCAGTACTTC
TRBJ1-5	.	TRBV6-2/TRBV6-3	.	CASSYSMVEAQPQHF	TGTGCCAGCAGTTACTCAATGGTGGAGGCTCAGCCCCAGCATTTT
TRBJ2-7	TRBD2	TRBV3-1/TRBV3-2	.	CASSKRTSGAYEQYF	TGTGCCAGCAGCAAACGGACTAGCGGAGCCTACGAGCAGTACTTC
TRBJ2-1	.	TRBV27	.	CASRDFRYNEQFF	TGTGCCAGCCGGGACTTTAGGTACAATGAGCAGTTCTTC